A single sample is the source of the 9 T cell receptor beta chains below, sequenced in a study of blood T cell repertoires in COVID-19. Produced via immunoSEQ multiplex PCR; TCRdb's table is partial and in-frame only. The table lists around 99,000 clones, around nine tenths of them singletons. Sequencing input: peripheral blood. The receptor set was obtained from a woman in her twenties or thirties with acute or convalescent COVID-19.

CDR3 protein: CATYRAYGYTF. The CDR3, as DNA: TGTGCCACCTACAGGGCCTATGGCTACACCTTC. V and J are TRBV28 and TRBJ1-2; D perhaps matches TRBD1 (6 bases). V lost 10 bases and J lost 4, with 10 bases in between. This CDR3 has 11 residues. Germline V CDR1 and CDR2: MDHEN, SYDVKM.

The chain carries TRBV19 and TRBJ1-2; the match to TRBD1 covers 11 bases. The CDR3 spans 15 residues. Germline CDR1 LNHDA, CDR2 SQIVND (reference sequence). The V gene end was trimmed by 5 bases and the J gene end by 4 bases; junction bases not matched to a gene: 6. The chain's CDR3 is CASSLDRGRVYGYTF. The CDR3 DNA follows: TGTGCCAGTAGTCTGGACAGGGGGCGAGTCTATGGCTACACCTTC.

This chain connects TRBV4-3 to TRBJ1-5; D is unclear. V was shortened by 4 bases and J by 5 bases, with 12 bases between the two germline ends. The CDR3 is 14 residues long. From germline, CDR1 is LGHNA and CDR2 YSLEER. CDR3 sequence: CASSLQSGDQPQHF. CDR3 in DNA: TGCGCCAGCAGCCTCCAGTCTGGAGATCAGCCCCAGCATTTT.

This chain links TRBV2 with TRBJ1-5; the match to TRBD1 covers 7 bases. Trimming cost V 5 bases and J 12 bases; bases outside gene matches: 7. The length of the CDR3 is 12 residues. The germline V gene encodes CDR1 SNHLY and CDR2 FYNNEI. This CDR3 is CASSTEQGRQHF. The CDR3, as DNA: TGTGCCAGCAGTACCGAACAGGGGCGCCAGCATTTT.

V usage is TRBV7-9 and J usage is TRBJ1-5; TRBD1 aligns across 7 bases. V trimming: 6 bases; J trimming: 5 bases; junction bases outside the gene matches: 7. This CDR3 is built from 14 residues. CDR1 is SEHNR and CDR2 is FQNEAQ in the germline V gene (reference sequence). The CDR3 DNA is TGTGCCAGCAGAACCGGGACAGTGGATCAGCCCCAGCATTTT. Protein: CASRTGTVDQPQHF.

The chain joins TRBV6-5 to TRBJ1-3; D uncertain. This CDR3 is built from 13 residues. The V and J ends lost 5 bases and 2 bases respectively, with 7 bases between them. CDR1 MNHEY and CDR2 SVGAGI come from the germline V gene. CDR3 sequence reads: CASSTVAGNTIYF. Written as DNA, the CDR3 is TGTGCCAGCAGTACCGTAGCTGGAAACACCATATATTTT.

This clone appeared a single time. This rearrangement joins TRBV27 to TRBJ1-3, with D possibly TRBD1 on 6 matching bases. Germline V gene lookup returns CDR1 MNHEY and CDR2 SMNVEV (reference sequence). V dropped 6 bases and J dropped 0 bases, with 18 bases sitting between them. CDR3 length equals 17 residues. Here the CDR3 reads CASRIPRRGASGNTIYF. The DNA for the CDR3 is TGTGCCAGCAGAATACCCAGGCGGGGGGCCTCTGGAAACACCATATATTTT.

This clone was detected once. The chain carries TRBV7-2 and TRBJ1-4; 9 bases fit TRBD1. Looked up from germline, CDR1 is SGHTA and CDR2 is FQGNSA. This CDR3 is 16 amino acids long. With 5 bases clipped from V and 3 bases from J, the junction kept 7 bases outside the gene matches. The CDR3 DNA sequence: TGTGCCAGCAGCCAGGACAGGGGACGGGCTAATGAAAAACTGTTTTTT. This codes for CASSQDRGRANEKLFF.

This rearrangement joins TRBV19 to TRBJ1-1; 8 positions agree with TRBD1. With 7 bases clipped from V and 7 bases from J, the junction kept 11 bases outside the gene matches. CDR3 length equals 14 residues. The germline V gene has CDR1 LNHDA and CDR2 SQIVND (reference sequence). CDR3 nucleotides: TGTGCCAGTAAAAGGACAGGGCCAGCAATTGAAGCTTTCTTT. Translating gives CASKRTGPAIEAFF. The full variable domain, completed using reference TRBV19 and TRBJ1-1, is DGGITQSPKYLFRKEGQNVTLSCEQNLNHDAMYWYRQDPGQGLRLIYYSQIVNDFQKGDIAEGYSVSREKKESFPLTVTSAQKNPTAFYLCASKRTGPAIEAFFGQGTRLTVV.